Shown below are 24 T cell receptor beta chains from a single sample sequenced in a study of cytomegalovirus exposure and HLA in healthy donors. It was with 60 Vbeta and 13 Jbeta primers that the PCR ran. Profiled with immunoSEQ multiplex PCR; TCRdb holds only in-frame clones, not every one. The table lists 130,000 or so clones, less than 90% of them singletons. Sequencing used PBMCs. The source is a man in his forties in good health and CMV-seronegative.

The chain couples TRBV14 to TRBJ1-2; 7 bases are shared with TRBD1. The CDR3 runs to 14 residues. Unmatched junction bases numbered 6, after V lost 4 bases and J lost 4 bases. Germline V lookup: CDR1 SGHDN, CDR2 FVKESK. CDR3 DNA: TGTGCCAGCAGCCTTGCAGAGGGGGCCTATGGCTACACCTTC. Translating gives CASSLAEGAYGYTF.

CDR3: CASTRLAGDNEQFF. CDR3 in DNA: TGTGCCAGCACTAGACTAGCGGGGGACAATGAGCAGTTCTTC. The chain links TRBV6-5 to TRBJ2-1, with TRBD2 matching 12 bases. Germline CDR1 MNHEY, CDR2 SVGAGI. The CDR3 runs to 14 residues. V lost 7 bases to trimming and J lost 5 bases; unmatched junction nucleotides: 3.

This clone was counted between two and nine times. The chain carries TRBV29-1 and TRBJ2-3, with 8 bases lining up with TRBD2. The V and J ends lost 3 bases and 0 bases, in that order; junction bases with no gene match: 11. Germline loops: CDR1 SQVTM, CDR2 ANQGSEA. This CDR3 has 17 residues. The CDR3 here is CSVDRRGASTSTDTQYF. In DNA, the CDR3 is TGCAGCGTTGACCGGCGGGGGGCATCTACTAGCACAGATACGCAGTATTTT.

The gene calls are TRBV15 and TRBJ1-6; D gene uncertain. The CDR3 has 13 amino acids. Trimming cost V 0 bases and J 11 bases, with 8 bases left between them. Looked up from germline, CDR1 is LNHNV and CDR2 is YYDKDF (reference sequence). Here the CDR3 reads CATSREGTAPLHF. In DNA, the CDR3 is TGTGCCACCAGCAGAGAGGGTACAGCACCCCTCCACTTT.

This chain links TRBV5-4 with TRBJ2-5, with 9 bases identical to TRBD1. The germline V gene has CDR1 SGHNT and CDR2 YYREEE (reference sequence). V lost 4 bases to trimming and J lost 6 bases; unmatched junction nucleotides: 4. This CDR3 region has 13 residues. CDR3: CASSLDRGQTQYF. As DNA, the CDR3 is TGTGCCAGCAGCCTGGACAGGGGTCAGACCCAGTACTTC.

The CDR3 region is CASSLLGRKGSGNSPLHF. For the CDR3, the DNA is TGTGCCAGCAGCTTATTGGGGAGAAAGGGATCGGGTAATTCACCCCTCCACTTT. The V call is TRBV7-6, the J call TRBJ1-6; D gene uncertain. The CDR3 contains 18 residues. V was clipped by 2 bases and J by 6 bases, with 20 bases between them. Germline CDR1 is SGHVS and CDR2 is FNYEAQ.

The chain recombines TRBV10-3 with TRBJ2-5; unclear D gene. V was shortened by 0 bases and J by 5 bases, with 10 bases between the two germline ends. CDR3 length equals 14 residues. CDR1 and CDR2 from the germline V gene are ENHRY and SYGVKD. CDR3 DNA: TGTGCCATCAGTGAGTCGTGGCAAACGGAGACCCAGTACTTC. Translating gives CAISESWQTETQYF.

The chain joins TRBV5-1 to TRBJ1-6; D gene uncertain. Per the germline V gene, CDR1 is SGHRS and CDR2 is YFSETQ. V was trimmed by 2 bases and J by 7 bases, leaving 10 bases between them. This CDR3 has 14 residues. The CDR3 nucleotides are TGCGCCAGCAGCTTAGGACTTAGCAATTCACCCCTCCACTTT. Translated, it gives CASSLGLSNSPLHF.

V and J are TRBV30 and TRBJ1-3; unclear D gene. Trimming removed 2 bases at V and 0 bases at J, with 11 bases between. This CDR3 has 15 amino acids. Germline loops: CDR1 GTSNPN, CDR2 SVGIG (reference sequence). CDR3 loop: CAWSKERGSGNTIYF. The CDR3, as DNA: TGTGCCTGGAGTAAAGAACGGGGCTCTGGAAACACCATATATTTT.

This clone was seen at least ten times. The V call is TRBV28, the J call TRBJ2-7; 11 nucleotides line up with TRBD1. Germline lookup yields CDR1 MDHEN and CDR2 SYDVKM. V shed 2 bases, J shed 3 bases, and the junction held 3 bases outside the gene matches. The CDR3 runs to 15 residues. The CDR3 loop is CASSLQGTGGYEQYF. CDR3 bases: TGTGCCAGCAGTTTACAAGGGACAGGGGGCTACGAGCAGTACTTC.

This clone is a singleton in its sample. V usage is TRBV7-9 and J usage is TRBJ2-3, with 7 bases identical to TRBD1. The V gene's germline CDR1 is SEHNR and CDR2 FQNEAQ (reference sequence). V lost 5 bases and J lost 3; bases outside the gene matches: 8. The length of the CDR3 is 15 residues. CDR3 in DNA: TGTGCCAGCAGCCCCCGACAGGGCGGTACAGATACGCAGTATTTT. It yields the protein CASSPRQGGTDTQYF.

V is TRBV2 and J is TRBJ2-5; D call uncertain. CDR1 SNHLY and CDR2 FYNNEI come from the germline V gene. This CDR3 comprises 15 residues. V lost 5 bases, J lost 1 base, and 14 bases lay in between. The CDR3 DNA is TGTGCCAGCAGTCACCGAACCCCAGGCCAAGAGACCCAGTACTTC. It translates to CASSHRTPGQETQYF. The full variable domain, its missing parts supplied by reference TRBV2 and TRBJ2-5, is EPEVTQTPSHQVTQMGQEVILRCVPISNHLYFYWYRQILGQKVEFLVSFYNNEISEKSEIFDDQFSVERPDGSNFTLKIRSTKLEDSAMYFCASSHRTPGQETQYFGPGTRLLVL.

V gene TRBV18 combines with J gene TRBJ2-2, with TRBD2 as a possible D gene (5 bases). The CDR3 consists of 15 residues. Per the germline V gene, CDR1 is KGHSH and CDR2 is LQKENI. V was trimmed by 3 bases and J by 1 base, leaving 9 bases between them. The CDR3 protein is CASSPSSGNTGELFF. CDR3 nucleotide sequence: TGTGCCAGCTCACCCAGCAGCGGGAACACCGGGGAGCTGTTTTTT.

The chain joins TRBV16 to TRBJ1-1, with D hard to call. This CDR3 has 15 residues. V was cut by 4 bases and J by 1 base, with 13 bases left in between. Per the germline V gene, CDR1 is KGHSY and CDR2 is FQNENV. CDR3 sequence (DNA): TGTGCCAGCAGCCTAATCCCGGCAGGGAACACTGAAGCTTTCTTT. Its translation is CASSLIPAGNTEAFF. The complete variable domain, with remaining parts taken from reference TRBV16 and TRBJ1-1, reads GEEVAQTPKHLVRGEGQKAKLYCAPIKGHSYVFWYQQVLKNEFKFLISFQNENVFDETGMPKERFSAKCLPNSPCSLEIQATKLEDSAVYFCASSLIPAGNTEAFFGQGTRLTVV.

This clone was counted only a few times. CDR3 nucleotides: TGTGCCAGCAGTTCCCCCGGCTATGGCTACACCTTC. It specifies CASSSPGYGYTF. The chain combines TRBV28 with TRBJ1-2; D is unresolved. The CDR3 loop spans 12 amino acids. The germline V gene encodes CDR1 MDHEN and CDR2 SYDVKM. V lost 4 bases and J lost 4, with 7 bases in between.

This clone occurred a few times. The chain recombines TRBV6-6 with TRBJ2-2; TRBD2 matches at 11 bases. Germline V gene sequence: CDR1 MNHNY, CDR2 SVGAGI (reference sequence). Trimming removed 4 bases from V and 6 bases from J; junction bases left unmatched: 7. This CDR3 contains 16 residues. CDR3 amino acids: CASSSLAGGGPGELFF. The CDR3 DNA reads as TGTGCCAGCAGTTCCCTAGCGGGAGGAGGTCCCGGGGAGCTGTTTTTT.

The J gene is TRBJ2-5, the V gene TRBV19; 9 bases map to TRBD2. J gave up 2 bases and V 3 bases, and 4 bases lay outside the gene matches. CDR1 LNHDA and CDR2 SQIVND come from the germline V gene (reference sequence). CDR3 length equals 15 residues. The CDR3 sequence: CASSMGLAGQETQYF. In DNA, the CDR3 is TGTGCCAGTAGTATGGGTCTAGCGGGGCAAGAGACCCAGTACTTC.

The V call is TRBV7-8, the J call TRBJ2-5, with 7 bases identical to TRBD2. With 0 bases clipped from V and 5 bases from J, the junction kept 0 bases outside the gene matches. This CDR3 has 13 residues. CDR1 is SGHVS, CDR2 FQNEAQ, per germline. The CDR3 DNA sequence: TGTGCCAGCAGCTTAGCGGGAGGGGAGACCCAGTACTTC. Protein product: CASSLAGGETQYF.

The chain has TRBV5-5 and TRBJ2-5; D possibly corresponds to TRBD1 (6 bases). V was pared by 3 bases and J by 5 bases, with 11 bases between. The CDR3 length is 13 residues. CDR1 and CDR2 (germline): SGHKS, YYEKEE (reference sequence). The CDR3, as DNA: TGTGCCAGCAGCTCAGGGGTCGGGGAGACCCAGTACTTC. It translates to CASSSGVGETQYF.

This chain joins TRBV11-2 and TRBJ1-2; no clear D gene. Germline V gene data show CDR1 as SGHAT and CDR2 as FQNNGV. The CDR3 covers 13 residues. V was shortened by 3 bases and J by 3 bases, with 8 bases between the two germline ends. CDR3 sequence: CASSLEYDYGYTF. CDR3 nucleotide sequence: TGTGCCAGCAGCTTGGAGTACGACTATGGCTACACCTTC.

V and J are TRBV4-1 and TRBJ2-2, with 8 positions matching TRBD1. V dropped 4 bases and J dropped 0; count of bases not matched to a gene: 7. Germline V gene sequence: CDR1 MGHRA, CDR2 YSYEKL. The CDR3 sequence is 17 residues long. CDR3 bases: TGCGCCAGCAGCCCCCGGGACAGGCCCCCGAACACCGGGGAGCTGTTTTTT. Protein: CASSPRDRPPNTGELFF.

The chain links TRBV10-3 to TRBJ1-1; possible D gene TRBD1, 5 bases. CDR1 and CDR2 (germline): ENHRY, SYGVKD. Trimming pared 7 bases from V and 0 bases from J, leaving 12 bases between. CDR3 length: 14 residues. CDR3 amino acids: CAITLGDMNTEAFF. In DNA, the CDR3 is TGTGCCATCACCCTAGGGGATATGAACACTGAAGCTTTCTTT.

This chain connects TRBV27 to TRBJ1-4; D uncertain. Germline CDR1 is MNHEY and CDR2 is SMNVEV (reference sequence). This CDR3 region has 15 residues. Trimming took off 4 bases at V and 5 bases at J, with 14 bases between the two ends. DNA of the CDR3: TGTGCCAGCAGTTGGGAGACGGGCGACAATGAAAAACTGTTTTTT. Encoded protein: CASSWETGDNEKLFF.

The V gene is TRBV10-3, the J gene TRBJ1-2, with 7 bases aligning to TRBD1. The germline V gene encodes CDR1 ENHRY and CDR2 SYGVKD. Unmatched junction bases numbered 5, after V lost 2 bases and J lost 8 bases. CDR3 length: 13 amino acids. CDR3: CAISERGQGGYTF. CDR3 bases: TGTGCCATCAGTGAGAGGGGGCAGGGGGGCTACACCTTC.